This entry describes one TCR beta chain. Its antigen is currently unknown. This entry belongs to a study of Ad26.COV2.S vaccination and SARS-CoV-2 variants. Whole-study findings and limits: People who got the vaccine or the placebo had similar non-spike TCR breadth. People given the vaccine had a wider spike-specific TCR breadth than placebo recipients did. Quantification of TCR breadth and depth may have yielded underestimates of total T cell responses.

Sequencing was performed with immunoSEQ multiplex PCR; in TCRdb, only in-frame clones are kept and a portion is missing. The table shows 180,000 or so clones, with 87% occurring only once. The germline V and J ends were trimmed by 3 bases and 6 bases, with 4 bases remaining between them. Germline loops: CDR1 PRHDT, CDR2 FYEKMQ (reference sequence). The CDR3 loop spans 11 amino acids. Sequencing was performed on peripheral blood, taken after recovery from COVID-19. The TCR comes from a human donor who had recovered from COVID-19. The chain uses TRBV13 and TRBJ2-3, with no clear D. CDR3 nucleotide sequence: TGTGCCAGCAGCTTCGGGGATACGCAGTATTTT. It encodes CASSFGDTQYF.